One sample yielded the 24 T cell receptor beta chains listed below, sequenced in a study of T cells expressing NK-cell markers (dated by TCRdb to between 2020 and 2021). The library came from 5' RACE. Data came from an Illumina HiSeq 2000. With the reads reprocessed by TCRdb, a single entry stands for each CDR3 protein sequence and no DNA is reported. The table kept for this sample lists under 200,000 distinct CDR3 sequences. The ten largest clones capture 15% to 20% of the sample. Sequencing was done on a sample of blood T cells: a sorted CD56 or NKG2C T cell subset, CD4+ or CD8+ T cells, or bulk PBMC T cells (not recorded which). All receptors derive from a woman aged 18 to 69 in good health.

The gene calls are TRBV20-1 and TRBJ1-2; lacking DNA, the TRBD1 call made by TCRdb goes unchecked. The CDR3 loop spans 15 amino acids. Per germline, CDR1 DFQATT and CDR2 SNEGSKA (reference sequence). The CDR3 loop is CSAGGGQGQAYGYTF.

The V call is TRBV2, the J call TRBJ2-3; TCRdb designates TRBD1, a call that cannot be tested without DNA. The CDR3 extends over 13 amino acids. CDR1 SNHLY and CDR2 FYNNEI come from the germline V gene. This chain's CDR3 is CASGTGGVDTQYF.

The CDR3 reads CSAAPPVRGDTQYF. V gene TRBV20-1 combines with J gene TRBJ2-3; absent DNA, TCRdb's TRBD1 call cannot be checked. CDR1 and CDR2 (germline): DFQATT, SNEGSKA (reference sequence). The CDR3 is made up of 14 amino acids.

The V and J genes are TRBV27 and TRBJ1-2. This CDR3 has 12 residues. Germline CDR1 is MNHEY and CDR2 is SMNVEV (reference sequence). The CDR3 is CASSKNNYGYTF.

The CDR3 loop reads CSARRSGRTRSTKQYF. The V gene is TRBV20-1, the J gene TRBJ2-7; TCRdb calls TRBD1, which cannot be checked without DNA. Germline assignment: CDR1 DFQATT and CDR2 SNEGSKA (reference sequence). There are 16 residues in the CDR3.

This chain uses TRBV28 with TRBJ2-7; no DNA is available, so the TRBD2 call from TCRdb remains unchecked. The germline V gene has CDR1 MDHEN and CDR2 SYDVKM. The CDR3 is 13 residues long. This chain's CDR3 is CASSFEGPYEQYF. Drawing the rest from reference TRBV28 and TRBJ2-7, the complete variable domain is DVKVTQSSRYLVKRTGEKVFLECVQDMDHENMFWYRQDPGLGLRLIYFSYDVKMKEKGDIPEGYSVSREKKERFSLILESASTNQTSMYLCASSFEGPYEQYFGPGTRLTVT.

The V gene is TRBV7-8, the J gene TRBJ2-1; the TCRdb D gene call, TRBD2, has no DNA to confirm it. The CDR3 sequence is 16 residues long. CDR1 is SGHVS, CDR2 FQNEAQ, per germline. The CDR3 loop is CASSPVGRQGYNEQFF.

This chain connects TRBV3-1 to TRBJ1-1. The germline CDR1 and CDR2 sequences are LGHDT and YNNKEL (reference sequence). This CDR3 comprises 12 residues. The CDR3 region is CASRDSGTEAFF.

The chain uses TRBV9 and TRBJ2-1; TCRdb picks TRBD1, but there is no DNA to check that call. Germline loops: CDR1 SGDLS, CDR2 YYNGEE. The length of the CDR3 is 12 residues. The CDR3 is CASSRDRDEQFF.

This chain links TRBV4-1 with TRBJ1-6; without DNA, the TCRdb call of TRBD1 cannot be checked. Germline V gene lookup returns CDR1 MGHRA and CDR2 YSYEKL. The CDR3 consists of 19 residues. CDR3 protein: CASSQDSGFGTGRIRPLHF.

The chain joins TRBV20-1 to TRBJ2-5; TCRdb proposes TRBD1, but this gene call is untestable without DNA. The CDR3 extends over 16 amino acids. Germline V lookup: CDR1 DFQATT, CDR2 SNEGSKA (reference sequence). The CDR3 loop reads CSAREVVTGAGGTQYF.

The chain recombines TRBV28 with TRBJ1-6; TCRdb designates TRBD1, a call that cannot be tested without DNA. Looked up from germline, CDR1 is MDHEN and CDR2 is SYDVKM. This CDR3 has 15 amino acids. The chain's CDR3 is CASSSSGTVNSPLHF.

V usage is TRBV20-1 and J usage is TRBJ1-6; with no DNA, the TCRdb D assignment of TRBD1 cannot be verified. The CDR3 contains 16 residues. The germline V gene encodes CDR1 DFQATT and CDR2 SNEGSKA (reference sequence). This chain's CDR3 is CSARSQGRTFNSPLHF.

This chain connects TRBV2 to TRBJ2-5; the D call from TCRdb, TRBD2, cannot be confirmed without DNA. The CDR3 runs 15 residues. Germline V CDR1 and CDR2: SNHLY, FYNNEI. Here the CDR3 reads CASSDERGGKETQYF. Together with reference TRBV2 and TRBJ2-5, the CDR3 gives the full variable domain: EPEVTQTPSHQVTQMGQEVILRCVPISNHLYFYWYRQILGQKVEFLVSFYNNEISEKSEIFDDQFSVERPDGSNFTLKIRSTKLEDSAMYFCASSDERGGKETQYFGPGTRLLVL.

The chain employs TRBV7-3 and TRBJ1-2; TCRdb reports TRBD1, a call that lacks DNA to check it against. The germline gives CDR1 SGHTA, CDR2 FQGTGA. The CDR3 has 14 residues. The CDR3 is CASSFGTYNGGYTF. The variable domain in full, with the rest retrieved from reference TRBV7-3 and TRBJ1-2, is GAGVSQTPSNKVTEKGKYVELRCDPISGHTALYWYRQSLGQGPEFLIYFQGTGAADDSGLPNDRFFAVRPEGSVSTLKIQRTERGDSAVYLCASSFGTYNGGYTFGSGTRLTVV.

The chain is built from TRBV5-1 and TRBJ2-5; TCRdb selects TRBD1, and the lack of DNA leaves this call unchecked. The CDR3 spans 14 residues. Germline V lookup: CDR1 SGHRS, CDR2 YFSETQ. CDR3 sequence reads: CASSGDSNQETQYF.

The rearrangement joins TRBV30 to TRBJ2-4. This CDR3 spans 14 amino acids. Germline CDR1 is GTSNPN and CDR2 is SVGIG (reference sequence). CDR3 in amino acids: CAWSVRGPKNIQYF.

The chain employs TRBV9 and TRBJ2-3; the D call from TCRdb, TRBD2, cannot be confirmed without DNA. Germline-derived CDR1 and CDR2 are SGDLS and YYNGEE. The length of the CDR3 is 16 residues. CDR3: CASSVDRASGWDTQYF.

V and J are TRBV4-2 and TRBJ2-3; TCRdb reports TRBD2, a call that lacks DNA to check it against. The CDR3 runs 13 residues. Per germline, CDR1 LGHNA and CDR2 YNFKEQ. This CDR3 is CASSQETAGIRYF.

The chain combines TRBV5-4 with TRBJ1-1. Germline V gene lookup returns CDR1 SGHNT and CDR2 YYREEE (reference sequence). The CDR3 is 15 amino acids. This CDR3 is CASSLGRGRNTEAFF. Using reference TRBV5-4 and TRBJ1-1 for the parts outside the CDR3, the full variable domain is ETGVTQSPTHLIKTRGQQVTLRCSSQSGHNTVSWYQQALGQGPQFIFQYYREEENGRGNFPPRFSGLQFPNYSSELNVNALELDDSALYLCASSLGRGRNTEAFFGQGTRLTVV.

The J gene is TRBJ2-3, the V gene TRBV15; TCRdb picks TRBD2, but there is no DNA to check that call. The CDR3 extends over 14 amino acids. Germline CDR1 reads LNHNV; CDR2 reads YYDKDF (reference sequence). CDR3 region: CATSRGEIRDTQYF.

The chain joins TRBV9 to TRBJ2-3; the D call of TRBD2 rests on TCRdb alone, since no DNA is present to check it. Germline V CDR1 and CDR2: SGDLS, YYNGEE. This CDR3 has 16 residues. The chain's CDR3 is CASSLRLADRTDTQYF.

The chain employs TRBV9 and TRBJ2-2. Looked up from germline, CDR1 is SGDLS and CDR2 is YYNGEE. CDR3 length equals 14 residues. This chain's CDR3 is CASSVNANTGELFF.

The chain employs TRBV5-1 and TRBJ1-2; TCRdb reports TRBD1, a call that lacks DNA to check it against. The CDR3 runs 15 residues. Germline V lookup: CDR1 SGHRS, CDR2 YFSETQ. This CDR3 reads CASSSGQGASYGYTF.